These 5 T cell receptor beta chains came from one sample sequenced in a study of T cells in Graves' hyperthyroidism and ophthalmopathy. RNA transcripts were the template for amplifying TCR beta CDR3 regions. The HTBI set primed first-round TCR CDR3 RT-PCR. MiXCR was run by TCRdb on the multiplex PCR reads, yielding one entry per CDR3 protein. The repertoire holds fewer than 300,000 distinct CDR3 sequences, with around a quarter as singletons. Sequenced: blood. These TCRs come from a man aged 35 to 55 with Graves' hyperthyroidism that later progressed to Graves' ophthalmopathy.

This chain links TRBV6-1 with TRBJ2-5, with 9 bases that match TRBD2. Looked up from germline, CDR1 is MNHNS and CDR2 is SASEGT. The CDR3 is 17 residues long. V gave up 7 bases and J gave up 1 base; unmatched junction bases: 13. In nucleotides, the CDR3 is TGTGCCAGCACCCCCAGGGAGACTAGCGGTTCCCAAGAGACCCAGTACTTC. This gives the protein CASTPRETSGSQETQYF.

The genes are TRBV6-1 and TRBJ1-2; 7 bases are a match to TRBD1. The CDR3 extends over 16 amino acids. The V and J ends lost 7 bases and 8 bases, in that order; junction bases with no gene match: 19. Germline V gives CDR1 MNHNS, CDR2 SASEGT. CDR3 amino acids: CASTKTGTVRRGGYTF. As DNA, the CDR3 is TGTGCCAGCACGAAGACCGGGACAGTCAGGCGGGGGGGCTACACCTTC.

In this sample, this clonotype turned up many times. CDR3 in amino acids: CASSIRGGQETQYF. The CDR3 nucleotides are TGTGCCAGTAGTATTCGGGGAGGACAAGAGACCCAGTACTTC. The chain links TRBV19 to TRBJ2-5; tentative D call: TRBD2 (6 bases). Trimming shortened V by 3 bases and J by 2 bases, and 10 bases separated the two germline ends. CDR1 and CDR2 (germline): LNHDA, SQIVND (reference sequence). The CDR3 sequence is 14 residues long.

The sample holds many counts of this clonotype. This rearrangement joins TRBV19 to TRBJ1-2; 8 nucleotides align to TRBD1. Germline CDR1 reads LNHDA; CDR2 reads SQIVND (reference sequence). This CDR3 is built from 12 residues. The V gene end was trimmed by 9 bases and the J gene end by 2 bases; junction bases not matched to a gene: 2. In DNA form, the CDR3 reads TGTGCCAGCCAGGGGGCCAACTATGGCTACACCTTC. This translates into CASQGANYGYTF.

This clonotype was counted a few times. CDR3 protein: CASSISGRASVEQYF. CDR3 coding DNA: TGTGCCAGCAGCATTAGCGGGAGGGCCTCGGTCGAGCAGTACTTC. The chain joins TRBV7-9 to TRBJ2-7, with 11 bases lining up with TRBD2. The CDR3 runs to 15 residues. The germline gives CDR1 SEHNR, CDR2 FQNEAQ (reference sequence). V shed 5 bases, J shed 6 bases, and the junction held 9 bases outside the gene matches.